One T cell receptor beta chain is described in this entry. Its matching antigen is unknown. The assay that was used to sequence DNA from cultured CD4+ T cells was the Oncomine TCR Beta short-read assay. After culture, CD4+ T cells served as the source for genomic DNA extraction. Each CDR3 protein is one row after TCRdb ran MiXCR on the PCR reads. The data hold approximately 22,000 distinct CDR3 sequences, with 42% observed a single time. The data derive from a study of vaccination and CD4 T cells after COVID-19. Study overall: Those taking part got two shots of either the BNT162b2 or the mRNA-1273 vaccine. Whole-study findings and limits: The study found that a median approximately 86% of reactive clones in convalescent patients appeared only post-vaccination.

Time point here: late sampling 161 to 241 days after vaccination in three convalescent patients. Noted treatment: approximately 10-day PBMC culture with coronavirus spike peptide pools or control peptides (ViraFEST assay). After around 10 days of culture, CD4+ T cells were negatively selected. The V and J ends lost 0 bases and 7 bases respectively, with 16 bases between them. From germline, CDR1 is DFQATT and CDR2 SNEGSKA (reference sequence). The CDR3 is 15 amino acids. The genes are TRBV20-1 and TRBJ2-1, with a tentative D call TRBD1 (6 bases). The sample was CD4+ T cells from blood, cultured in vitro, taken about 7 months after SARS-CoV-2 vaccination. This clonotype was sampled from a human donor who had recovered from COVID-19. The CDR3 sequence is CSARDFGGPANEQFF. The DNA for the CDR3 is TGCAGTGCTAGAGATTTTGGGGGCCCGGCGAATGAGCAGTTCTTC.